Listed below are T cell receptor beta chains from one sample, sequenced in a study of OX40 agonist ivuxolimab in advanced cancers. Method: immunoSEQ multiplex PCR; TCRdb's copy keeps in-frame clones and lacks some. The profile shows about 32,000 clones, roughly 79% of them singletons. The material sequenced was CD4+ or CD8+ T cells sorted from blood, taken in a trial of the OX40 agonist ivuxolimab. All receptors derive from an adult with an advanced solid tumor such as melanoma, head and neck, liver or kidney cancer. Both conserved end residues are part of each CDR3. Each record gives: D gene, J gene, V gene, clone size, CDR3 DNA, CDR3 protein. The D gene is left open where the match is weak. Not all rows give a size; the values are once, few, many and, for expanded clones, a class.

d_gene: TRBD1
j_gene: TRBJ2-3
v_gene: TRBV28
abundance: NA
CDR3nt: TGTGCCAGCAGGTACGAGGGGGCGCGGACAGATACGCAGTATTTT
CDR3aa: CASRYEGARTDTQYF

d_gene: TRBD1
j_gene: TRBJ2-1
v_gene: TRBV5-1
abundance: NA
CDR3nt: TGCGCCAGCAGACCGGCTTCCGGGACAGGGGAGCAGTTCTTC
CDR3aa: CASRPASGTGEQFF

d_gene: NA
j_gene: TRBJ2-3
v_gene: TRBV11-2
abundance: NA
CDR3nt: TGTGCCAGCAGCCCACCGGGGCCGTACACAGATACGCAGTATTTT
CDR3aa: CASSPPGPYTDTQYF

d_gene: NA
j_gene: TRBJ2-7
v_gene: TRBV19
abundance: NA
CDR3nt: TGTGCCAGTAGTATAGTGGGCAGCTACGAGCAGTACTTC
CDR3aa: CASSIVGSYEQYF

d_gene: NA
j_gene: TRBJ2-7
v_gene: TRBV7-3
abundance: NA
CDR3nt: TGTGCCAGCAGCTTAAACGTGGGCGGTGCCTACGAGCAGTACTTC
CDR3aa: CASSLNVGGAYEQYF

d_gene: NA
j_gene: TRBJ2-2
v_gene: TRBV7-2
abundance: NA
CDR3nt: TGTGCCGCCAAGGGTCGGATCGGGGAGCTGTTTTTT
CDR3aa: CAAKGRIGELFF

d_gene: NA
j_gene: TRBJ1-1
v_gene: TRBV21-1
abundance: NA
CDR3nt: TGTGCCAGCGGGAAGGGAAAGGGTGAAGCTTTCTTT
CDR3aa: CASGKGKGEAFF

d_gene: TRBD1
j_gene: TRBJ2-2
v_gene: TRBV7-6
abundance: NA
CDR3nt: TGTGCCAGCACCGAGGACAGGGTTCCCGCGAACACCGGGGAGCTGTTTTTT
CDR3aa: CASTEDRVPANTGELFF

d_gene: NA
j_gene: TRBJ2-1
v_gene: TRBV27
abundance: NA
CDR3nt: TGTGCCAGCCAAGGGAACGGGAGATATCCGTTCTTC
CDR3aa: CASQGNGRYPFF

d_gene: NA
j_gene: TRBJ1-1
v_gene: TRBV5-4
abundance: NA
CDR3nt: TGTGCCAGCAACTGGGACCTGAACACTGAAGCTTTCTTT
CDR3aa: CASNWDLNTEAFF

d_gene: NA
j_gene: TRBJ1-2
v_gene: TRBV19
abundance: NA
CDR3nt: TGTGCCAGTAGGAGAGATGAAGAGAACTATGGCTACACCTTC
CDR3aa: CASRRDEENYGYTF

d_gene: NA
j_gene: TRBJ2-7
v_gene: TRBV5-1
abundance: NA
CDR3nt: TGCGCCAGCAGCTTGGATACAGGGCGCGAGCAGTACTTC
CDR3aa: CASSLDTGREQYF

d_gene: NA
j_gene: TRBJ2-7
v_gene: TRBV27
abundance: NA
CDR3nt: TGTGCCAGCAGTTTAAAGGGAGGATCGACGTACGAGCAGTACTTC
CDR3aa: CASSLKGGSTYEQYF

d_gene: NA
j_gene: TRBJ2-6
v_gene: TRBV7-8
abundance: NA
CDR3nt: TGTGCCAGCAGCTGGGGGACGGGAAACTCTGGGGCCAACGTCCTGACTTTC
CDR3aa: CASSWGTGNSGANVLTF

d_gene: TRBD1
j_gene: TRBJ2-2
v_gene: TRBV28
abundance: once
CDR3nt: TGTGCCAGCAGGACCGTGGCAGGGGGCTTGTCGAACACCGGGGAGCTGTTTTTT
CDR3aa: CASRTVAGGLSNTGELFF

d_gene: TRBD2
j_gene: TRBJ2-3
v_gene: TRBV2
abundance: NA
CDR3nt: TGTGCCAGCAGTGAGTCGTTTGCGGGGGGGCGAGATACGCAGTATTTT
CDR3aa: CASSESFAGGRDTQYF

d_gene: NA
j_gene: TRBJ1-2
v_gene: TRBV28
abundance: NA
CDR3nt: TGTGCCATCATAGAAATGGGGCATGGCTACACCTTC
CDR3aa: CAIIEMGHGYTF

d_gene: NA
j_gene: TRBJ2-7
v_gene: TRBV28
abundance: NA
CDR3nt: TGTGCCAGCAGTTTGGTTTCTTGGTATAGCAGCTACGAGCAGTACTTC
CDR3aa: CASSLVSWYSSYEQYF

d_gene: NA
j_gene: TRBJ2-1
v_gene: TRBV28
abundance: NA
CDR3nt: TGTGCCAGCAGTACTACCTTGATGCGGGGAAAGAATGAGCAGTTCTTC
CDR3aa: CASSTTLMRGKNEQFF

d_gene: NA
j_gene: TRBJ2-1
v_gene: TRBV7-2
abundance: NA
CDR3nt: TGTGCCAGCAGCTTAGCGTCGGGGGCCACTTACAATGAGCAGTTCTTC
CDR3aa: CASSLASGATYNEQFF

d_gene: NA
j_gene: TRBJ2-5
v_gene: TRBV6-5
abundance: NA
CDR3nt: TGTGCCAGCAGTTACACGGCAAACCAAGAGACCCAGTACTTC
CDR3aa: CASSYTANQETQYF

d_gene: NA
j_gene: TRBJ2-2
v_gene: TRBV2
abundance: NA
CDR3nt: TGTGCCAGCAGTTGGGAGGGGGGGGCCGGGGAGCTGTTTTTT
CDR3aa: CASSWEGGAGELFF

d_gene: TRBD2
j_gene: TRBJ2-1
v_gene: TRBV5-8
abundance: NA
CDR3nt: TGTGCCAGCACCGCCCCGTCTAGCGGGGGTCTCAATGAGCAGTTCTTC
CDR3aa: CASTAPSSGGLNEQFF